This is a list of T cell receptor beta chains from one sample in a study of blood T cell repertoires in COVID-19. Here immunoSEQ multiplex PCR was the method, and the copy in TCRdb shows in-frame clones only, minus some. The data hold a few hundred thousand clones, with approximately 86% observed a single time. The material sequenced was PBMCs or T cells enriched from blood (not recorded which). These receptors all stem from a woman aged 45-60 years who had recovered from COVID-19. CDR3s include the opening cysteine and the closing phenylalanine or tryptophan. Fields, in order: V gene, J gene, D gene, clone size, CDR3 protein, CDR3 DNA. D genes are given only for firm matches. The size of a clone is reported for some rows only, either as once, few or many, or as a class for expanded clones.

v_gene: TRBV5-4; j_gene: TRBJ2-3; d_gene: TRBD2; abundance: NA; CDR3aa: CASSSGTSRTDTQYF; CDR3nt: TGTGCCAGCAGTAGCGGGACTAGTAGGACAGATACGCAGTATTTT
v_gene: TRBV6-5; j_gene: TRBJ1-1; d_gene: TRBD1; abundance: NA; CDR3aa: CASKGDRGRTEAFF; CDR3nt: TGTGCCAGCAAAGGAGACAGGGGGAGGACTGAAGCTTTCTTT
v_gene: TRBV19; j_gene: TRBJ1-1; d_gene: TRBD1; abundance: NA; CDR3aa: CASSSLTGGINLNTEAFF; CDR3nt: TGTGCCAGTAGTAGCCTTACAGGGGGAATCAACTTGAACACTGAAGCTTTCTTT
v_gene: TRBV3-1/TRBV3-2; j_gene: TRBJ1-1; d_gene: TRBD1; abundance: NA; CDR3aa: CASSAQGAYTEAFF; CDR3nt: TGTGCCAGCAGCGCACAGGGGGCGTACACTGAAGCTTTCTTT
v_gene: TRBV28; j_gene: TRBJ1-5; d_gene: TRBD1; abundance: NA; CDR3aa: CASGFGQGPQPQHF; CDR3nt: TGTGCCAGCGGATTCGGACAGGGACCTCAGCCCCAGCATTTT
v_gene: TRBV23-1; j_gene: TRBJ1-1; d_gene: NA; abundance: few; CDR3aa: CASSQFREGSNTEAFF; CDR3nt: TGCGCCAGCAGTCAATTTAGGGAGGGGTCGAACACTGAAGCTTTCTTT
v_gene: TRBV27; j_gene: TRBJ2-1; d_gene: TRBD2; abundance: once; CDR3aa: CASSLLLAGGHYNEQFF; CDR3nt: TGTGCCAGCAGTTTACTTTTGGCGGGAGGCCACTACAATGAGCAGTTCTTC
v_gene: TRBV7-3; j_gene: TRBJ2-6; d_gene: NA; abundance: NA; CDR3aa: CASSPAGTTGANVLTF; CDR3nt: TGTGCCAGCAGCCCAGCGGGTACCACTGGGGCCAACGTCCTGACTTTC
v_gene: TRBV4-2; j_gene: TRBJ2-7; d_gene: TRBD2; abundance: NA; CDR3aa: CASSPATSGSYEQYF; CDR3nt: TGTGCCAGCAGCCCAGCGACTAGCGGCTCCTACGAGCAGTACTTC
v_gene: TRBV28; j_gene: TRBJ2-1; d_gene: NA; abundance: NA; CDR3aa: CASSFLYNEQFF; CDR3nt: TGTGCCAGCAGTTTTCTCTACAATGAGCAGTTCTTC
v_gene: TRBV29-1; j_gene: TRBJ2-3; d_gene: TRBD2; abundance: NA; CDR3aa: CSVDSGRSDTQYF; CDR3nt: TGCAGCGTTGATAGCGGGAGATCGGATACGCAGTATTTT
v_gene: TRBV28; j_gene: TRBJ2-7; d_gene: NA; abundance: NA; CDR3aa: CASSLGGGGYEQYF; CDR3nt: TGTGCCAGCAGTTTAGGGGGAGGGGGCTACGAGCAGTACTTC
v_gene: TRBV2; j_gene: TRBJ2-7; d_gene: NA; abundance: NA; CDR3aa: CASTGLDSYYEQYF; CDR3nt: TGTGCCAGCACCGGTCTGGACAGTTACTACGAGCAGTACTTC
v_gene: TRBV3-1/TRBV3-2; j_gene: TRBJ1-1; d_gene: TRBD1; abundance: NA; CDR3aa: CASSHRDRGTEAFF; CDR3nt: TGTGCCAGCAGCCATCGCGACAGGGGCACTGAAGCTTTCTTT
v_gene: TRBV19; j_gene: TRBJ1-1; d_gene: TRBD1; abundance: NA; CDR3aa: CASSSDRGQGNTEAFF; CDR3nt: TGTGCCAGTAGTTCGGACAGGGGGCAAGGGAACACTGAAGCTTTCTTT
v_gene: TRBV2; j_gene: TRBJ2-1; d_gene: NA; abundance: NA; CDR3aa: CASIRRGNEQFF; CDR3nt: TGTGCCAGCATCCGCCGAGGGAATGAGCAGTTCTTC
v_gene: TRBV28; j_gene: TRBJ1-5; d_gene: NA; abundance: few; CDR3aa: CASSLVTGWNQPQHF; CDR3nt: TGTGCCAGCAGTTTAGTGACAGGCTGGAATCAGCCCCAGCATTTT
v_gene: TRBV7-2; j_gene: TRBJ2-3; d_gene: TRBD2; abundance: NA; CDR3aa: CASGPITSGSRTDTQYF; CDR3nt: TGTGCCAGCGGTCCTATAACTAGCGGGAGTAGAACAGATACGCAGTATTTT
v_gene: TRBV6-5; j_gene: TRBJ1-4; d_gene: TRBD1; abundance: NA; CDR3aa: CASSFTGGGEKLFF; CDR3nt: TGTGCCAGCAGCTTCACAGGGGGTGGGGAAAAACTGTTTTTT
v_gene: TRBV11-2; j_gene: TRBJ2-1; d_gene: TRBD2; abundance: few; CDR3aa: CASSRGLAGGKVFF; CDR3nt: TGTGCCAGCAGTAGGGGACTAGCGGGAGGAAAGGTATTCTTC
v_gene: TRBV7-7; j_gene: TRBJ2-7; d_gene: NA; abundance: NA; CDR3aa: CASTIGTPYEQYF; CDR3nt: TGTGCTAGCACCATTGGGACTCCTTACGAGCAGTACTTC
v_gene: TRBV7-3; j_gene: TRBJ1-6; d_gene: TRBD1; abundance: NA; CDR3aa: CASSRQGDNSPLHF; CDR3nt: TGTGCCAGCAGCAGACAGGGGGATAATTCACCCCTCCACTTT
v_gene: TRBV19; j_gene: TRBJ1-2; d_gene: TRBD1; abundance: NA; CDR3aa: CASTSRQGSYGYTF; CDR3nt: TGTGCCAGTACCTCAAGACAGGGGAGCTATGGCTACACCTTC
v_gene: TRBV11-2; j_gene: TRBJ2-7; d_gene: NA; abundance: NA; CDR3aa: CASSLDGAGGGYF; CDR3nt: TGTGCCAGCAGCTTAGATGGAGCGGGTGGCGGGTACTTC
v_gene: TRBV11-2; j_gene: TRBJ2-7; d_gene: TRBD2; abundance: NA; CDR3aa: CASHGSGMAYEQYF; CDR3nt: TGTGCCAGCCATGGTAGCGGGATGGCGTACGAGCAGTACTTC
v_gene: TRBV14; j_gene: TRBJ2-1; d_gene: TRBD1; abundance: NA; CDR3aa: CASSQANRDRYGNEQFF; CDR3nt: TGTGCCAGCAGCCAAGCAAACCGGGACAGGTATGGGAATGAGCAGTTCTTC
v_gene: TRBV5-4; j_gene: TRBJ2-1; d_gene: NA; abundance: NA; CDR3aa: CASSLVGDYNEQFF; CDR3nt: TGTGCCAGCAGCTTGGTAGGGGATTACAATGAGCAGTTCTTC
v_gene: TRBV10-3; j_gene: TRBJ2-3; d_gene: NA; abundance: NA; CDR3aa: CAISDPGHFTDTQYF; CDR3nt: TGTGCCATCAGTGACCCAGGACATTTCACAGATACGCAGTATTTT
v_gene: TRBV9; j_gene: TRBJ2-7; d_gene: TRBD2; abundance: NA; CDR3aa: CASSAASGSSSEQYF; CDR3nt: TGTGCCAGCAGCGCTGCCAGCGGGAGTAGTTCGGAGCAGTACTTC
v_gene: TRBV7-8; j_gene: TRBJ2-7; d_gene: TRBD1; abundance: NA; CDR3aa: CASTLLRDRGPYEQYF; CDR3nt: TGTGCCAGCACTCTTCTGCGGGACAGGGGTCCTTACGAGCAGTACTTC
v_gene: TRBV19; j_gene: TRBJ1-5; d_gene: NA; abundance: NA; CDR3aa: CASSREGNQPQHF; CDR3nt: TGTGCCAGTAGTCGAGAGGGCAATCAGCCCCAGCATTTT
v_gene: TRBV27; j_gene: TRBJ1-5; d_gene: NA; abundance: NA; CDR3aa: CASSFTGREYQPQHF; CDR3nt: TGTGCCAGCAGTTTCACGGGCAGGGAATATCAGCCCCAGCATTTT
v_gene: TRBV7-7; j_gene: TRBJ2-2; d_gene: TRBD1; abundance: NA; CDR3aa: CASSPGQGYTGELFF; CDR3nt: TGTGCTAGCAGCCCGGGACAGGGGTACACCGGGGAGCTGTTTTTT
v_gene: TRBV7-8; j_gene: TRBJ1-1; d_gene: NA; abundance: NA; CDR3aa: CASSTGQFNTEAFF; CDR3nt: TGTGCCAGCAGCACCGGACAGTTCAACACTGAAGCTTTCTTT
v_gene: TRBV28; j_gene: TRBJ1-4; d_gene: NA; abundance: NA; CDR3aa: CASSTADEGREKLFF; CDR3nt: TGTGCCAGCAGTACGGCGGATGAGGGTAGGGAAAAACTGTTTTTT
v_gene: TRBV7-9; j_gene: TRBJ1-1; d_gene: NA; abundance: NA; CDR3aa: CASSLARGMNTEAFF; CDR3nt: TGTGCCAGCAGCTTAGCCAGGGGCATGAACACTGAAGCTTTCTTT
v_gene: TRBV27; j_gene: TRBJ2-2; d_gene: NA; abundance: NA; CDR3aa: CASSLFRELAGELFF; CDR3nt: TGTGCCAGCAGTTTATTCCGGGAACTGGCCGGGGAGCTGTTTTTT
v_gene: TRBV6-5; j_gene: TRBJ2-7; d_gene: TRBD2; abundance: NA; CDR3aa: CASSRPGLVNEQYF; CDR3nt: TGTGCCAGCAGCAGACCGGGACTAGTAAACGAGCAGTACTTC
v_gene: TRBV18; j_gene: TRBJ1-2; d_gene: NA; abundance: NA; CDR3aa: CASSPQSSEADGYTF; CDR3nt: TGTGCCAGCTCACCACAGTCTTCTGAGGCGGATGGCTACACCTTC
v_gene: TRBV3-1/TRBV3-2; j_gene: TRBJ1-2; d_gene: NA; abundance: NA; CDR3aa: CASSQVRGRVEGYTF; CDR3nt: TGTGCCAGCAGCCAAGTCAGAGGCAGGGTTGAAGGCTACACCTTC
v_gene: TRBV6-5; j_gene: TRBJ2-1; d_gene: TRBD2; abundance: NA; CDR3aa: CASCQREEYNEQFF; CDR3nt: TGTGCCAGCTGCCAGCGGGAGGAATACAATGAGCAGTTCTTC
v_gene: TRBV5-1; j_gene: TRBJ2-1; d_gene: TRBD2; abundance: NA; CDR3aa: CASSSVAGGPFDEQFF; CDR3nt: TGCGCCAGCAGCTCGGTAGCGGGAGGGCCCTTCGATGAGCAGTTCTTC
v_gene: TRBV18; j_gene: TRBJ2-2; d_gene: NA; abundance: NA; CDR3aa: CASSPFLQAESTGELFF; CDR3nt: TGTGCCAGCTCCCCTTTTTTACAGGCCGAAAGCACCGGGGAGCTGTTTTTT
v_gene: TRBV9; j_gene: TRBJ2-1; d_gene: NA; abundance: NA; CDR3aa: CASSVVSGLSSYNEQFF; CDR3nt: TGTGCCAGCAGCGTAGTCAGCGGTCTCAGCTCCTACAATGAGCAGTTCTTC
v_gene: TRBV27; j_gene: TRBJ1-1; d_gene: TRBD1; abundance: NA; CDR3aa: CASSLKGQANTEAFF; CDR3nt: TGTGCCAGCAGTTTAAAAGGACAGGCGAACACTGAAGCTTTCTTT